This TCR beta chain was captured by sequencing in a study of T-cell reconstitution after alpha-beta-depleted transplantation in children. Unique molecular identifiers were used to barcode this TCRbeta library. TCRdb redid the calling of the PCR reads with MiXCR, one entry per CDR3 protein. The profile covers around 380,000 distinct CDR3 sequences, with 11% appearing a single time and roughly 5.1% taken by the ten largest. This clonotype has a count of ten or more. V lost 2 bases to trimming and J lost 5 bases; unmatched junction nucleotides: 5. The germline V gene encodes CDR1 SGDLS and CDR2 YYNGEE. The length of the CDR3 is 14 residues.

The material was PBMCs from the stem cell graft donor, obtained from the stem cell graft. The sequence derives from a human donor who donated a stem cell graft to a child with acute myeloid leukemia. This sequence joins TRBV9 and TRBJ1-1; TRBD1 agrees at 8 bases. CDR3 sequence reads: CASSVAGGGTEAFF. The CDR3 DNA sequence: TGTGCCAGCAGCGTTGCAGGGGGCGGGACTGAAGCTTTCTTT.